These 31 T cell receptor beta chains originate from one sample sequenced in a study of blood T cells in healthy people across ages. Together with a sample-barcoded 5' primer, a J-beta primer mix was included in a second PCR lasting about 6 to 12 cycles. TCRdb independently ran MiXCR on the 5' RACE reads; one entry per CDR3 protein. In the table there are hundreds of thousands of distinct CDR3 sequences, about 26% of which are singletons. The sample was also reused in another study, on T cells of mothers and their children.

The sequenced material came from blood. These receptors came from a boy between 2 and 10 years old in good health.

The chain uses TRBV7-9 and TRBJ2-5; weak D call: TRBD2 (7 bases). The V end lost 2 bases, the J end lost 11 bases, and 12 bases lay between the germline ends. The CDR3 spans 12 residues. Germline V CDR1 and CDR2: SEHNR, FQNEAQ (reference sequence). The CDR3 DNA reads as TGTGCCAGCAGCTTATCGGAGGGGGGGCAGTACTTC. Protein: CASSLSEGGQYF.

The gene calls are TRBV2 and TRBJ1-1, with D uncertain. V lost 5 bases and J lost 5, with 12 bases in between. Germline loops: CDR1 SNHLY, CDR2 FYNNEI. CDR3 length: 13 amino acids. The CDR3 region has the DNA TGTGCCAGCAGTTCCGACGGGTTAACTGAAGCTTTCTTT. Translation: CASSSDGLTEAFF.

This clonotype occurred a few times. The V call is TRBV19, the J call TRBJ2-3; TRBD2 matches 7 bases. Germline trimming cut 6 bases from V and 2 bases from J; bases unmatched to any gene: 8. The CDR3 extends over 15 amino acids. CDR1 is LNHDA and CDR2 is SQIVND in the germline V gene (reference sequence). This CDR3 is CASREAGTTTDTQYF. The DNA of the CDR3 is TGTGCCAGTAGAGAAGCCGGGACTACCACAGATACGCAGTATTTT.

The table lists this clonotype with a few counts. The chain employs TRBV6-2 or TRBV6-3 and TRBJ2-7, with D unclear. Per the germline V gene, CDR1 is MNHEY and CDR2 is SVGEGT. V was shortened by 2 bases and J by 4 bases, with 9 bases between the two germline ends. The CDR3 is 13 amino acids. The DNA of the CDR3 is TGTGCCAGCAGTTACGTGGCGGAATACGAGCAGTACTTC. Protein product: CASSYVAEYEQYF.

The chain carries TRBV12-3 or TRBV12-4 and TRBJ1-4; D is uncertain. V lost 6 bases and J 5 bases, leaving 13 bases between the germline ends. CDR3 size: 14 residues. CDR3 sequence reads: CASRASGRNEKLFF. CDR3 DNA: TGTGCCAGCAGGGCTTCCGGGAGGAATGAAAAACTGTTTTTT.

This clonotype showed up just a few times. This chain links TRBV9 with TRBJ2-2, with D perhaps TRBD2 (7 bases). CDR1 and CDR2 from the germline V gene are SGDLS and YYNGEE. This CDR3 is built from 14 residues. V was cut by 0 bases and J by 6 bases, with 9 bases left in between. As DNA, the CDR3 is TGTGCCAGCAGCGTAGCGGGGGGCGCCGGGGAGCTGTTTTTT. The encoded protein is CASSVAGGAGELFF.

This clonotype was detected a few times. The chain carries TRBV3-1 and TRBJ2-2, with TRBD2 matching 9 bases. The V segment lost 1 base and the J segment 5 bases; nucleotides outside the gene matches: 2. In germline, CDR1 is LGHDT, CDR2 YNNKEL (reference sequence). CDR3 length: 15 amino acids. DNA of the CDR3: TGTGCCAGCAGCCAAGCGGGACTAGCAACCGGGGAGCTGTTTTTT. Its protein product is CASSQAGLATGELFF.

This clonotype was recorded a few times. This chain connects TRBV25-1 to TRBJ2-5; no clear D gene. CDR1 MGHDK and CDR2 SYGVNS come from the germline V gene. V lost 4 bases and J 4 bases, leaving 10 bases between the germline ends. This CDR3 is 13 amino acids long. CDR3 nucleotides: TGTGCCAGCAGTGTAACGTCAGGAGAGACCCAGTACTTC. Amino acids: CASSVTSGETQYF.

By sample fraction, this clonotype is medium-sized. This chain joins TRBV6-4 and TRBJ2-5; TRBD2 aligns across 10 bases. The CDR3 is 15 amino acids. CDR1 and CDR2 from the germline V gene are MRHNA and SNTAGT. The J segment lost 2 bases and the V segment lost 6 bases, leaving 6 bases of the junction unmatched. The CDR3 reads CASSPSSGGQETQYF. In DNA form, the CDR3 reads TGTGCCAGCAGCCCCTCTAGCGGGGGACAAGAGACCCAGTACTTC.

This clonotype was picked up a small number of times. V gene TRBV2 combines with J gene TRBJ2-2, with no clear D. CDR3 size: 12 residues. CDR1 and CDR2 from the germline V gene are SNHLY and FYNNEI. V was shortened by 8 bases and J by 1 base, with 5 bases between the two germline ends. The CDR3 coding sequence is TGTGCCAGCGACTTGAACACCGGGGAGCTGTTTTTT. It yields the protein CASDLNTGELFF.

The rearrangement uses TRBV6-1 and TRBJ2-3; 11 bases are shared with TRBD2. Per the germline V gene, CDR1 is MNHNS and CDR2 is SASEGT. The length of the CDR3 is 17 residues. V lost 5 bases to trimming and J lost 2 bases; unmatched junction nucleotides: 9. The CDR3 protein is CASSRRLAGPVTDTQYF. CDR3 nucleotides: TGTGCCAGCAGTAGGAGACTAGCGGGGCCTGTCACAGATACGCAGTATTTT.

This clonotype appeared a few times. The chain combines TRBV7-2 with TRBJ2-3; D assignment may be TRBD1 or TRBD2 (5 bases each). CDR1 is SGHTA, CDR2 FQGNSA, per germline. The germline V and J ends were trimmed by 3 bases and 5 bases, with 15 bases remaining between them. The CDR3 has 15 residues. DNA for the CDR3: TGTGCCAGCAGCTTCGCTACTGCAGGGAGAGATACGCAGTATTTT. Residues: CASSFATAGRDTQYF.

The rearrangement uses TRBV7-9 and TRBJ2-4; D perhaps matches TRBD1 (8 bases). The CDR3 is 14 residues long. Trimming took off 7 bases at V and 6 bases at J, with 16 bases between the two ends. Germline CDR1 SEHNR, CDR2 FQNEAQ (reference sequence). The CDR3: CASNSDREGNIQYF. The DNA for the CDR3 is TGTGCCAGCAACTCGGACAGGGAGGGAAACATTCAGTACTTC.

The V gene is TRBV7-9, the J gene TRBJ2-1; 11 bases align to TRBD2. Unmatched junction bases numbered 7, after V lost 5 bases and J lost 4 bases. The CDR3 is 16 residues long. Germline values: CDR1 SEHNR, CDR2 FQNEAQ (reference sequence). Here the CDR3 reads CASSRSLAGGYNEQFF. Here the CDR3 DNA reads TGTGCCAGCAGCCGGTCCTTAGCGGGAGGGTACAATGAGCAGTTCTTC.

A few counts support this clonotype. The chain has TRBV3-1 and TRBJ2-5; D gene uncertain. The better agreement between TRBJ2-1 and the DNA end casts doubt on the J call. The length of the CDR3 is 15 residues. Germline lookup yields CDR1 LGHDT and CDR2 YNNKEL (reference sequence). CDR3 protein: CASSGPWDPYNEQFF. DNA of the CDR3: TGTGCCAGCTCGGGCCCTTGGGATCCTTACAATGAGCAGTTCTTC.

The rearrangement links TRBV7-2 to TRBJ2-7; TRBD1 matches at 8 bases. The length of the CDR3 is 14 residues. J lost 7 bases, V lost 5 bases, and 10 bases had no gene match. Germline V CDR1 and CDR2: SGHTA, FQGNSA. DNA for the CDR3: TGTGCCAGCAGCCCAATCGACAGGGGTGGAGAGCAGTACTTC. It yields the protein CASSPIDRGGEQYF. The whole variable domain, filled in from reference TRBV7-2 and TRBJ2-7, reads GAGVSQSPSNKVTEKGKDVELRCDPISGHTALYWYRQSLGQGLEFLIYFQGNSAPDKSGLPSDRFSAERTGGSVSTLTIQRTQQEDSAVYLCASSPIDRGGEQYFGPGTRLTVT.

The rearrangement links TRBV12-3 or TRBV12-4 to TRBJ1-1; D remains ambiguous. V was trimmed by 4 bases and J by 0 bases, leaving 15 bases between them. The CDR3 extends over 16 amino acids. This CDR3 reads CASSSPWRPLNTEAFF. Here the CDR3 DNA reads TGTGCCAGCAGTTCCCCTTGGAGGCCCCTGAACACTGAAGCTTTCTTT.

The chain links TRBV7-9 to TRBJ1-3, with no clear D. V gave up 1 base and J gave up 0 bases, with 10 bases separating them. The CDR3 totals 16 residues. The germline V gene has CDR1 SEHNR and CDR2 FQNEAQ (reference sequence). Here the CDR3 reads CASSLGLPSSGNTIYF. The CDR3 bases are TGTGCCAGCAGCTTAGGCCTTCCTAGCTCTGGAAACACCATATATTTT.

The gene calls are TRBV27 and TRBJ2-5; D might be TRBD2 (6 bases). Trimming pared 5 bases from V and 5 bases from J, leaving 24 bases between. From germline, CDR1 is MNHEY and CDR2 SMNVEV (reference sequence). The CDR3 covers 17 residues. CDR3 amino acids: CASSPASGSRGRETQYF. The CDR3 DNA is TGTGCCAGCAGTCCGGCCTCGGGCTCCAGAGGGAGGGAGACCCAGTACTTC.

The rearrangement joins TRBV6-5 to TRBJ1-1; D gene unclear. Germline CDR1 MNHEY, CDR2 SVGAGI. The CDR3 runs 13 residues. The CDR3 nucleotides are TGTCAAACCCGCCGGGAGGCTCACACTGAAGCTTTCTTT. It is translated as CQTRREAHTEAFF.

CDR3 residues: CASSHGTSGVYNEQFF. CDR3 coding DNA: TGTGCCAGCAGCCACGGGACTAGCGGGGTCTACAATGAGCAGTTCTTC. This chain connects TRBV14 to TRBJ2-5; 13 bases line up with TRBD2. Matching the DNA end better, TRBJ2-1 makes the J call doubtful. Germline CDR1 and CDR2: SGHDN and FVKESK. The CDR3 consists of 16 residues.

The rearrangement links TRBV20-1 to TRBJ1-4; D not resolved. The CDR3 loop spans 15 amino acids. Germline V gene data show CDR1 as DFQATT and CDR2 as SNEGSKA (reference sequence). V gave up 0 bases and J gave up 8 bases, with 16 bases separating them. CDR3 sequence (DNA): TGCAGTGCTAGAGATCCGGGCGGGGATGAGGAAAAACTGTTTTTT. Translation: CSARDPGGDEEKLFF.

This clonotype was counted ten times or more. The chain joins TRBV6-2 or TRBV6-3 to TRBJ2-7, with D tentatively TRBD2 (5 bases). The CDR3 totals 13 residues. Deletions cut 7 bases from V and 2 bases from J, with 12 bases between. Germline V lookup: CDR1 MNHEY, CDR2 SVGEGT. Here the CDR3 reads CASTPDGAYEQYF. The CDR3 nucleotides are TGTGCCAGCACCCCAGACGGGGCCTACGAGCAGTACTTC.

The rearrangement joins TRBV6-2 or TRBV6-3 to TRBJ2-3; TRBD2 is a possible D gene (5 bases). The germline V and J ends were trimmed by 4 bases and 6 bases, with 23 bases remaining between them. The CDR3 totals 17 residues. Germline-derived CDR1 and CDR2 are MNHEY and SVGEGT. This CDR3 is CASSFPLLSGGRDTQYF. Here the CDR3 DNA reads TGTGCCAGCAGTTTTCCCCTCCTGAGCGGTGGTCGCGATACGCAGTATTTT.

As concerns this clonotype: At one end, the junction sequence differs from germline, possibly due to a read error. The genes are TRBV7-2 and TRBJ2-5; no clear D gene. Germline assignment: CDR1 SGHTA and CDR2 FQGNSA. CDR3 size: 14 residues. The CDR3 here is CANSLNPLQETQYF. The CDR3 DNA reads TGTGCCAACAGCTTAAATCCGCTCCAAGAGACCCAGTACTTC.

A few counts support this clonotype. Here the CDR3 reads CSARDVRDIYVGETQYF. The CDR3 bases are TGCAGTGCTAGAGACGTCCGGGACATCTATGTCGGGGAGACCCAGTACTTC. The chain has TRBV20-1 and TRBJ2-5; weak D call: TRBD1 (6 bases). Looked up from germline, CDR1 is DFQATT and CDR2 is SNEGSKA (reference sequence). V lost 0 bases, J lost 5 bases, and 22 bases lay in between. This CDR3 contains 17 residues.

This clonotype was seen many times. This rearrangement joins TRBV6-5 to TRBJ2-1; TRBD1 aligns across 7 bases. With V trimmed by 5 bases and J by 5 bases, 6 bases remained unmatched. CDR1 is MNHEY, CDR2 SVGAGI, per germline. This CDR3 is 14 amino acids long. CDR3 in amino acids: CASSAGTANNEQFF. CDR3 DNA sequence: TGTGCCAGCAGTGCCGGGACAGCTAACAATGAGCAGTTCTTC.

This clonotype was found many times. This sequence joins TRBV9 and TRBJ2-5; possibly TRBD2 for D (6 bases). The CDR3 covers 14 residues. Trimming stripped 4 bases from V and 1 base from J, with 11 bases between. Germline CDR1 reads SGDLS; CDR2 reads YYNGEE. The CDR3 region is CASSRGLFQETQYF. The CDR3 nucleotides read TGTGCCAGCAGCCGAGGACTATTCCAAGAGACCCAGTACTTC.

This clonotype turned up a few times. This chain connects TRBV6-1 to TRBJ1-2; D gene unclear. CDR3 length: 12 residues. From germline, CDR1 is MNHNS and CDR2 SASEGT. V was pared by 2 bases and J by 5 bases, with 6 bases between. The CDR3: CASSEPSYGYTF. Written as DNA, the CDR3 is TGTGCCAGCAGTGAACCCTCTTATGGCTACACCTTC.

The chain recombines TRBV20-1 with TRBJ2-1; D remains unclear. The CDR3 has 12 residues. Trimming pared 6 bases from V and 5 bases from J, leaving 11 bases between. Per the germline V gene, CDR1 is DFQATT and CDR2 is SNEGSKA (reference sequence). CDR3 DNA: TGCAGTGCCCAAACGGTGAACAATGAGCAGTTCTTC. Its protein product is CSAQTVNNEQFF.

The CDR3 spells CSVGPGEGGTGELFF. In DNA, the CDR3 is TGCAGCGTCGGCCCTGGGGAGGGTGGCACCGGGGAGCTGTTTTTT. The rearrangement links TRBV29-1 to TRBJ2-2, with 7 bases that match TRBD2. The CDR3 runs to 15 residues. Trimming at V came to 6 bases and at J to 4 bases, leaving 11 bases not matched to a gene. From germline, CDR1 is SQVTM and CDR2 ANQGSEA.